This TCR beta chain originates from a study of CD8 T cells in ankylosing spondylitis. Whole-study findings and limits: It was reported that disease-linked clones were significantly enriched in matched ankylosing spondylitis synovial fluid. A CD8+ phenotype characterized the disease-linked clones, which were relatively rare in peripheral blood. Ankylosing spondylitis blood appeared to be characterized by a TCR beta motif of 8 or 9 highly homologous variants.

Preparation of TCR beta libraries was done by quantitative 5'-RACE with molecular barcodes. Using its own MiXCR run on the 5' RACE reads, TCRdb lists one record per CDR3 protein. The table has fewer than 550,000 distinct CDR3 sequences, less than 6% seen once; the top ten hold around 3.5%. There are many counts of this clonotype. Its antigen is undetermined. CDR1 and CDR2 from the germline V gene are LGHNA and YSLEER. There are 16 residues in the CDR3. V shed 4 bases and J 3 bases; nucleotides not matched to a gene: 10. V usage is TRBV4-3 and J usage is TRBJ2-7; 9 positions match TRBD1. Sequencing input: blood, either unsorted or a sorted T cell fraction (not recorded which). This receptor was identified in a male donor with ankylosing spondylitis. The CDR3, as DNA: TGCGCCAGCAGCCGACTTCCGGGACAGGGAGTCTACGAGCAGTACTTC. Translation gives CASSRLPGQGVYEQYF.